In its sample, the clone carrying this T cell receptor beta chain was seen many times. The antigen is undetermined. Under 3 months in duration, the ophthalmopathy in affected donors had moderate-to-severe activity, CAS ≥3 and NOSPECS ≥4. Diagnosis used clinical symptoms, serum thyroxine, TRAb, thyroid ultrasound and orbital computed tomography. The data derive from a study of Graves' ophthalmopathy and Graves' hyperthyroidism. Overall study context: The authors collected peripheral blood at initial diagnosis, before any treatment.

The CDR3 consists of 15 residues. Trimming removed 0 bases at V and 4 bases at J, with 10 bases between. Per germline, CDR1 SNHLY and CDR2 FYNNEI. From RNA, the CDR3 regions of TCR beta chains were amplified and sequenced. First-round RT-PCR employed HTBI primers, with a second-round multiplex PCR after it. One entry per CDR3 protein results from TCRdb running MiXCR on the multiplex PCR reads. The table shows roughly 400,000 distinct CDR3 sequences, with around 16% occurring only once. Study-wide points: The blood repertoire also included most expanded thyroid clonotypes above 0.001 frequency.

This sequence originates from a woman aged 18 to 35 with Graves' ophthalmopathy. The chain joins TRBV2 to TRBJ1-5, with a tentative D call TRBD1 (6 bases). The specimen sequenced was peripheral blood. The CDR3 loop is CASSEAGHPNQPQHF. CDR3 nucleotide sequence: TGTGCCAGCAGTGAAGCGGGACACCCTAATCAGCCCCAGCATTTT.